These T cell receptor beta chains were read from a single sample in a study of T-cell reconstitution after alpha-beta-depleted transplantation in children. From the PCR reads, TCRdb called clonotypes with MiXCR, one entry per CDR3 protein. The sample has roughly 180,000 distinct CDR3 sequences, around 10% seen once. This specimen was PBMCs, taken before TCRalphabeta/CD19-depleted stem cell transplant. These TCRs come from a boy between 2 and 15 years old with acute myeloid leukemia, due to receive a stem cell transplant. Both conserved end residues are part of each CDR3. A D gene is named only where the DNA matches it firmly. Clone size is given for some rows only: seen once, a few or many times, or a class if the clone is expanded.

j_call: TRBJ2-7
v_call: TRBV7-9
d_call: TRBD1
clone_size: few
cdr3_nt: TGTGCCAGCAGGTTTACCACAGGGGGTTTAAGCTACGAGCAGTACTTC
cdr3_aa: CASRFTTGGLSYEQYF

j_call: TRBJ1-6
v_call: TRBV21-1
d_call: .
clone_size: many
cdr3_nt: TGTGCCACCCCCGGGACTGGGAGTTCACCCCTCCACTTT
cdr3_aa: CATPGTGSSPLHF

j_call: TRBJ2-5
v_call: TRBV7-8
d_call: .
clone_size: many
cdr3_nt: TGTGCCAGCAGCTTACCGTTCACCCGGCAGGCCCCGCGAGAGACCCAGTACTTC
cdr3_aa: CASSLPFTRQAPRETQYF

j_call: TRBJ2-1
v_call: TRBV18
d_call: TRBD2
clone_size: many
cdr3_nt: TGTGCCAGCTCACCACTAGCGGGAGGGGACTACAATGAGCAGTTCTTC
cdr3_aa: CASSPLAGGDYNEQFF

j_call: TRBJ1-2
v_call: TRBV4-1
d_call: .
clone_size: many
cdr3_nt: TGCGCCAGCAGCCAAGGACAGTACAATAACTATGGCTACACCTTC
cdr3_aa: CASSQGQYNNYGYTF

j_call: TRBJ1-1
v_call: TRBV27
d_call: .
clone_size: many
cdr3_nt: TGTGCCAGCAGTCCGACAGTTATGAACACTGAAGCTTTCTTT
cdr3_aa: CASSPTVMNTEAFF

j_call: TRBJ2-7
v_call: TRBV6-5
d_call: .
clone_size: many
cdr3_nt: TGTGCCAGCAGTTACTCAGAGGGCTCCTACGAGCAGTACTTC
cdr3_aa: CASSYSEGSYEQYF

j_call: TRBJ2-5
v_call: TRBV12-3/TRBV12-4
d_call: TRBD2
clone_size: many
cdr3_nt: TGTGCCAGCAGGACTAGCGGGAGCGGGGAGACCCAGTACTTC
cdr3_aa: CASRTSGSGETQYF

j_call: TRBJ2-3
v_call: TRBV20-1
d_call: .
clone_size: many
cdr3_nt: TGCAGTGCTAGTAGGGGATCGAGCACAGATACGCAGTATTTT
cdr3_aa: CSASRGSSTDTQYF

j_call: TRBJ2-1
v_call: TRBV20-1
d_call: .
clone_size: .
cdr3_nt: TGCAGTGCTAGGATCGAGGGGCCTCGGGAGCAGTTCTTC
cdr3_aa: CSARIEGPREQFF

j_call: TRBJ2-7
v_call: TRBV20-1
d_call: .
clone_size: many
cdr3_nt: TGCAGTGCTAGAGCTCCCCCGGTCGGGTACGAGCAGTACTTC
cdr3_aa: CSARAPPVGYEQYF

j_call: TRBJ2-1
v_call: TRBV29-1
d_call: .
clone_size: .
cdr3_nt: TGCAGCGTTGCAGGAGTCACGGCCGAGCAGTTCTTC
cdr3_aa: CSVAGVTAEQFF

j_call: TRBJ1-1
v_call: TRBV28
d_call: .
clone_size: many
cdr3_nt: TGTGCCAGCAGTTTATGGGCAGGGCCACCCTCGGGAGCTTTCTTT
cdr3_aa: CASSLWAGPPSGAFF

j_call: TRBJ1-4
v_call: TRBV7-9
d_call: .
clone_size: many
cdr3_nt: TGTGCCAGCAGCATCGTAGGGTCTAATGAAAAACTGTTTTTT
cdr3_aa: CASSIVGSNEKLFF

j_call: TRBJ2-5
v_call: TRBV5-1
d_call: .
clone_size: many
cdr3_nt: TGCGCCAGCAGCTTGGAAGGGTATCAAGAGACCCAGTACTTC
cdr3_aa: CASSLEGYQETQYF

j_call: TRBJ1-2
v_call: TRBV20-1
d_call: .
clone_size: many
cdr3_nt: TGCAGTGCTGAGTACAGGCTGTCTAACTATGGCTACACCTTC
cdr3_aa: CSAEYRLSNYGYTF

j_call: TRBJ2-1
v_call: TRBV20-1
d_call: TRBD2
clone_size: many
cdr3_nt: TGCAGTGCGCACCAACTAGCGGGGGGACTTACTTCCTACAATGAGCAGTTCTTC
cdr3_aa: CSAHQLAGGLTSYNEQFF

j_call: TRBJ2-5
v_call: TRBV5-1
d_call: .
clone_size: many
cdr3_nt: TGCGCCAGCAGCTTGTCAGGACAGAGGGAGACCCAGTACTTC
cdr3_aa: CASSLSGQRETQYF

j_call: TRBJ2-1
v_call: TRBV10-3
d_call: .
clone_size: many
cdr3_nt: TGTGCCATCAGTGATGGGGGCAGGGGCCACAATGAGCAGTTCTTC
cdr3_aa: CAISDGGRGHNEQFF

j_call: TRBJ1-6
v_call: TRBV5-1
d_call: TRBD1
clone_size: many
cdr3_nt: TGCGCCAGCAGCTTGGTGTCAGGGGGCAGTAATTCACCCCTCCACTTT
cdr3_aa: CASSLVSGGSNSPLHF

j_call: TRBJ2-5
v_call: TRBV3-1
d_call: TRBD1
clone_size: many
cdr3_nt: TGTGCCAGCAGCCAGCTCAAGACAGGGATCCAAGAGACCCAGTACTTC
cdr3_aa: CASSQLKTGIQETQYF

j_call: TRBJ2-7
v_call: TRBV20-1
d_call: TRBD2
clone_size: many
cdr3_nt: TGCAGTGCTAGAGATTATATTCCTAGCGGGAGACAAAGTTCCTACGAGCAGTACTTC
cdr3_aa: CSARDYIPSGRQSSYEQYF

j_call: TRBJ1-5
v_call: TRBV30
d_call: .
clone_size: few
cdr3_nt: TGTGCCTGGTCTCGGACAGTCGGTAGCAATCAGCCCCAGCATTTT
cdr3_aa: CAWSRTVGSNQPQHF

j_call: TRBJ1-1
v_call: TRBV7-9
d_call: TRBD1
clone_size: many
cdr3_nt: TGTGCCAGCAGCCCGGGACAGAAAATCACTGAAGCTTTCTTT
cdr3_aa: CASSPGQKITEAFF

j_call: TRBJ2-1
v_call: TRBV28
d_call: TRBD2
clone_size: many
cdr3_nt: TGTGCCAGCAGATCTAGCGGGAGGCCCCCCAGGGGCAATGAGCAGTTCTTC
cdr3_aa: CASRSSGRPPRGNEQFF

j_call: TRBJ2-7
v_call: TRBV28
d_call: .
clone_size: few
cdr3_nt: TGTGCCAGCTCGGGGCTAACTACCTACGAGCAGTACTTC
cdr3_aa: CASSGLTTYEQYF

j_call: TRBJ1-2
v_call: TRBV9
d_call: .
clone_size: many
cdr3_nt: TGTGCCAGCAGCGTAGTGCACAGCTATGGCTACACCTTC
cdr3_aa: CASSVVHSYGYTF

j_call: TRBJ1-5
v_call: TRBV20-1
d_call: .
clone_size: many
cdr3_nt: TGCAGTGCGGGAAGTCCTCAGCCCCAGCATTTT
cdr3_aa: CSAGSPQPQHF

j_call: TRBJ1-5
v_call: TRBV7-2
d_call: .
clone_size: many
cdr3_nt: TGTGCCAGCAGCTTAGAAAGCGGTTATAGCAATCAGCCCCAGCATTTT
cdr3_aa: CASSLESGYSNQPQHF

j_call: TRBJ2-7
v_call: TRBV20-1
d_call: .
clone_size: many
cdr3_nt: TGCAGTGCCCCCAGCGAGGGCTACGAGCAGTACTTC
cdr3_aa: CSAPSEGYEQYF

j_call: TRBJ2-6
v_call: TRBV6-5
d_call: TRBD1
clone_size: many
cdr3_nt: TGTGCCAGCAGTCCCCCGGGACAGGGGGAGCTCTCTGGGGCCAACGTCCTGACTTTC
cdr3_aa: CASSPPGQGELSGANVLTF

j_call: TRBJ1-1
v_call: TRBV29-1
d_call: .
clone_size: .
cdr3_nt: TGCAGCGTTGATCGGGGGGGGATGAACACTGAAGCTTTCTTT
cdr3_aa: CSVDRGGMNTEAFF